Below, one T cell receptor beta chain is given with its context. This sample was taken from a study of blood T cell repertoires in COVID-19. Original processing notes: Nucleated cell number was recorded as an estimate derived from reference gene primer amplification. The data were produced by immunoSEQ multiplex PCR, yet TCRdb's version contains in-frame clones alone and is incomplete. V, J and clone size derive from that table, while D and trimming were established from the DNA sequence. The sample holds 90,000 to 130,000 clones; around four fifths are singletons and the top ten take 0.65% to 0.9%. This clonotype was obtained from a woman aged 70 to 79 with acute or convalescent COVID-19. The specimen was peripheral blood.

The CDR3 region has the DNA TGCGCCAGCAGCTTCGGGCAGGGGGCAAATTCACCCCTCCACTTT. Protein: CASSFGQGANSPLHF. The chain couples TRBV5-1 to TRBJ1-6, with 8 bases lining up with TRBD1. Germline V gene lookup returns CDR1 SGHRS and CDR2 YFSETQ. The CDR3 is 15 residues long. Losses at the gene ends were 2 bases for V and 7 bases for J; bases not matched to a gene: 5.